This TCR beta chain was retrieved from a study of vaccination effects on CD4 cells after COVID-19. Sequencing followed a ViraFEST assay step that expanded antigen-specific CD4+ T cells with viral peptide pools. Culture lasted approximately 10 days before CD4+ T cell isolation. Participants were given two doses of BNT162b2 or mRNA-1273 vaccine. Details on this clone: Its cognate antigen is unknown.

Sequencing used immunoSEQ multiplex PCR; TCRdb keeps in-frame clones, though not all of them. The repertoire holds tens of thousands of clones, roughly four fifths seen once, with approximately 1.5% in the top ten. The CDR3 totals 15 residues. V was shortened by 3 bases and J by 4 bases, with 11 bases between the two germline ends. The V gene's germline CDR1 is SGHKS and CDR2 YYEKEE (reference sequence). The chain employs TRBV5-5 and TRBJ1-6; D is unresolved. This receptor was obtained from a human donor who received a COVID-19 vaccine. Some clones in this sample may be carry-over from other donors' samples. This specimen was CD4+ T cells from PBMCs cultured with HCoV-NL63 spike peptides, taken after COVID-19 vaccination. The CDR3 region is CASSSGPSYNSPLHF. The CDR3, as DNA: TGTGCCAGCAGCTCGGGCCCTTCATATAATTCACCCCTCCACTTT.